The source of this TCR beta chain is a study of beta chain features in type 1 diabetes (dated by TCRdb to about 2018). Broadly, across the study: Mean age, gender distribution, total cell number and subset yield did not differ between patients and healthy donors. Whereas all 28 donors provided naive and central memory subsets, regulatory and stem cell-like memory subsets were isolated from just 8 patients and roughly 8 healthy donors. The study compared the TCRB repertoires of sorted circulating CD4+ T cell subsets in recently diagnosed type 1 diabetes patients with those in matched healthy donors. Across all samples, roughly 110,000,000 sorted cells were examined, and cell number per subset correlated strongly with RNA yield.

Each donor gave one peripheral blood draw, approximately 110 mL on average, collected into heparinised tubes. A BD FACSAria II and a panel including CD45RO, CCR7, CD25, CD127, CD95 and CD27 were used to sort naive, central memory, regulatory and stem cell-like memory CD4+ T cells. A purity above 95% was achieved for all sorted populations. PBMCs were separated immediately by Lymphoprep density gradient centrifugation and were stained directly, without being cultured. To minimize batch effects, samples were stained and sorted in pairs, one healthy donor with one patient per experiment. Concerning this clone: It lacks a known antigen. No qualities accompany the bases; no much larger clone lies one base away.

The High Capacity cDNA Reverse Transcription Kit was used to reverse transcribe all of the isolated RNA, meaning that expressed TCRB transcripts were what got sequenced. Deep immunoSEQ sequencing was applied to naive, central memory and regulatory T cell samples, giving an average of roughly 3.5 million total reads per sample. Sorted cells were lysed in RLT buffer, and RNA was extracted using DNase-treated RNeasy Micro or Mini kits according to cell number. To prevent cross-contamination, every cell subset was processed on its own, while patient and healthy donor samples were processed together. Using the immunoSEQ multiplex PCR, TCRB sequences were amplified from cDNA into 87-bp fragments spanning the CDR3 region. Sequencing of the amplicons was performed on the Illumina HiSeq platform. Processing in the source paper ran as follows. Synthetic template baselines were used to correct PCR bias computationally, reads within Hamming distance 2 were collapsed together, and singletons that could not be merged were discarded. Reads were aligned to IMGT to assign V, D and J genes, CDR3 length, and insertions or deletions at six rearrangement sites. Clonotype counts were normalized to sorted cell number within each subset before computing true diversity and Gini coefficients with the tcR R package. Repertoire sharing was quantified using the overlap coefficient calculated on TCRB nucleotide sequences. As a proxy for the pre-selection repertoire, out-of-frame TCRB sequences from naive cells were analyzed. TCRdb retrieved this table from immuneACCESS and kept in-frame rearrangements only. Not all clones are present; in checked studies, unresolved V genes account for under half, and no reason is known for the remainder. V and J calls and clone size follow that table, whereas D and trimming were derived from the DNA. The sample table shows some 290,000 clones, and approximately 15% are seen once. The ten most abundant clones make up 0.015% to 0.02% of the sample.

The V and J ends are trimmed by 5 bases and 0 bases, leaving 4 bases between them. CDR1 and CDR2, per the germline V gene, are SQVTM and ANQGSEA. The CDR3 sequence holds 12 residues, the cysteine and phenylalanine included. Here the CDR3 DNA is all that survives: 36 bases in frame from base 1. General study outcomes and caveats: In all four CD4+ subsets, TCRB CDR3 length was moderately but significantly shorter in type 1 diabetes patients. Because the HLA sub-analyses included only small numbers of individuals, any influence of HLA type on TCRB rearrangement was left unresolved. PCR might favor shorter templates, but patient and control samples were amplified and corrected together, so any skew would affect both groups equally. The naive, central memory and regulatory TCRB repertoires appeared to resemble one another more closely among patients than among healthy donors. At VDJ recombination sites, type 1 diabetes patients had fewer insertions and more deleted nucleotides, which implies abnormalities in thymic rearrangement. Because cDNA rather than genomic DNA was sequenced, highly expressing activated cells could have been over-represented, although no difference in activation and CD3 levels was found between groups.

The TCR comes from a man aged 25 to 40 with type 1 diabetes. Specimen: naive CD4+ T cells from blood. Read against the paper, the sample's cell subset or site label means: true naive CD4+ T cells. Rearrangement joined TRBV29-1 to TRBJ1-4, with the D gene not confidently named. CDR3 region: CSVSATNEKLFF. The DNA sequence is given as TGCAGCGTTTCCGCAACTAATGAAAAACTGTTTTTT.